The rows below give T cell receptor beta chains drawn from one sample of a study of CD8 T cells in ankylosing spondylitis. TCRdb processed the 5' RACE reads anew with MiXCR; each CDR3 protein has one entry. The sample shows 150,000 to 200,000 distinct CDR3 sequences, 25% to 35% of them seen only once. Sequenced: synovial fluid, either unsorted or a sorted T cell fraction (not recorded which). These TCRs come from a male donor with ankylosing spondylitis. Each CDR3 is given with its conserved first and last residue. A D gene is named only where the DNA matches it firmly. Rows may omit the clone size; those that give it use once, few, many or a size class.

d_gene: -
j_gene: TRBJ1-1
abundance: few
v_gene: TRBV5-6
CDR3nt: TGTGCCAGCCTATACGGGACCGCTAGTGAAGCTTTCTTT
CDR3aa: CASLYGTASEAFF

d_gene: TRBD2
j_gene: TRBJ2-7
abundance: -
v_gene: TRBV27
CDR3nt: TGTGCCAGCAGTCGGGGGGTGGGTGAGCAGTACTTC
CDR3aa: CASSRGVGEQYF

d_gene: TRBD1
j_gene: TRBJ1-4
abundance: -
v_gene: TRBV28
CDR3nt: TGTGCCAGCAGTTCCTCCGGGACAGGGGTCCGAAAACTGTTTTTT
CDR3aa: CASSSSGTGVRKLFF

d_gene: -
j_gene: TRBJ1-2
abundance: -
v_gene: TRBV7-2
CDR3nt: TGTGCCAGCAGCCCCTCGGCCAAAACTTATGGCTACACCTTC
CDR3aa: CASSPSAKTYGYTF

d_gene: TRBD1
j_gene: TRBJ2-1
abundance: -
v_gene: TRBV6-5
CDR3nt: TGTGCCAGCAGTTACTCGATACAGGGGGCCGATGAGCAGTTCTTC
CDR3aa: CASSYSIQGADEQFF

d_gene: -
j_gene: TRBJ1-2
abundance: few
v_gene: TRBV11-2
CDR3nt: TGTGCCAGCAGCTCCGGACAGTACTGGGGCTACACCTTC
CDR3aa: CASSSGQYWGYTF

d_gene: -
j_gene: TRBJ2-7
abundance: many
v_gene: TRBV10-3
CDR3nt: TGTGCCATCAGTGAGTCGATCGGAGGGGGCAGTGAGCAGTACTTC
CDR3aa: CAISESIGGGSEQYF

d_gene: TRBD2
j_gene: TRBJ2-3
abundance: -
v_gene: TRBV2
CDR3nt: TGTGCCAGCAGTGCTCTAGCGGGATATACAGATACGCAGTATTTT
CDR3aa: CASSALAGYTDTQYF

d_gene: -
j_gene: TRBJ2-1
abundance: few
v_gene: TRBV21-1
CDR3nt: TGTGCCAGCAGCTTCTCCCGACTAGCCCGTAGCTCCTACAATGAGCAGTTCTTC
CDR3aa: CASSFSRLARSSYNEQFF

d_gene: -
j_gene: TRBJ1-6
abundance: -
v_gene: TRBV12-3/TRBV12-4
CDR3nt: TGTGCCAGCAGATTAACCCCCAGCTCCTATAATTCACCCCTCCACTTT
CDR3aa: CASRLTPSSYNSPLHF

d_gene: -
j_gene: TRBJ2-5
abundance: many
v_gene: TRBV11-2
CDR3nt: TGTGCCAGCAGCCAAGGAGTAGAGACCCAGTACTTC
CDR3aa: CASSQGVETQYF

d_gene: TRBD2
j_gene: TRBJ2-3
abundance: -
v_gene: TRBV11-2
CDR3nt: TGTGCCAGCACCCTAGCGGGGAGGGGAGATACGCAGTATTTT
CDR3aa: CASTLAGRGDTQYF

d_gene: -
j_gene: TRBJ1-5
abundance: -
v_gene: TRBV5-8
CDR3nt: TGTGCCAGCAGCTTGTCAGGAGGGTTCTCTGAGCCCCAGCATTTT
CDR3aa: CASSLSGGFSEPQHF

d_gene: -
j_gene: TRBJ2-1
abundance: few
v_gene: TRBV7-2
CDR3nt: TGTGCCAGCAGCCCAACTAGTGTAGGTTCCAATGAGCAGTTCTTC
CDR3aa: CASSPTSVGSNEQFF

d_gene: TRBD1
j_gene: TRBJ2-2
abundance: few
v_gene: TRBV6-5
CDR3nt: TGTGCCAGCAGTTCCGGGACAGTGGGCGGGGAGCTGTTTTTT
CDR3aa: CASSSGTVGGELFF

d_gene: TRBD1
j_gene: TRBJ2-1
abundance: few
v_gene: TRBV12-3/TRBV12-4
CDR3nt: TGTGCCAGCACCATCCGAGGGGGACAGACCTACAATGAGCAGTTCTTC
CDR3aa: CASTIRGGQTYNEQFF

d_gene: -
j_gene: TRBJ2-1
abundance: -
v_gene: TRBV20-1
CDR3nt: TGCAGTGCTTCGAAAGGGTGGACCTACAATGAGCAGTTCTTC
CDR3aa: CSASKGWTYNEQFF

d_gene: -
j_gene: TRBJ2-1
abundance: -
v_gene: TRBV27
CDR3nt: TGTGCCAGCAGTTTAGAGGCAGGGGCGTATGGGCAGTTCTTC
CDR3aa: CASSLEAGAYGQFF

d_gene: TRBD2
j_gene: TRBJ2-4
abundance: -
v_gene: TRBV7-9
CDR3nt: TGTGCCAGCAGCCCTTGGGCTAGCGGAAAAAACATTCAGTACTTC
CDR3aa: CASSPWASGKNIQYF

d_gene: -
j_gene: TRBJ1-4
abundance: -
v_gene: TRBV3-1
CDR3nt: TGTGCCAGCAGCCACCGTCGAGGGGCTAATGAAAAACTGTTTTTT
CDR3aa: CASSHRRGANEKLFF

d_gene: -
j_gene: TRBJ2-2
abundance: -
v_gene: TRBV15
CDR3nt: TGTGCCACCAGCAGAGGGACAGTGGACACCGGGGAGCTGTTTTTT
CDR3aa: CATSRGTVDTGELFF

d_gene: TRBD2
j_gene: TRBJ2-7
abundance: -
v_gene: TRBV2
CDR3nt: TGTGCCAGCAGTGTGGCTAGCGGAACCTACGAGCAGTACTTC
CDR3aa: CASSVASGTYEQYF

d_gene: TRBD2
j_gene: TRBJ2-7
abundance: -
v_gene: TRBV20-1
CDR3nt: TGCAGTGCTAGACCTCCGGGACTAGCGGGAGATGAGTACTTC
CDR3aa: CSARPPGLAGDEYF

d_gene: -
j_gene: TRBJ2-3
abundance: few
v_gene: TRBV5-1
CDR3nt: TGCGCCAGCAGCTTGGGGCTAAGAGGTAGCACAGATACGCAGTATTTT
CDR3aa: CASSLGLRGSTDTQYF

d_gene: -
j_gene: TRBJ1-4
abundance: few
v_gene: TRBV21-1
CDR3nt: TGTGCCAGCATCTTAATTCGGGGGGAAAGTGAAAAACTGTTTTTT
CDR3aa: CASILIRGESEKLFF

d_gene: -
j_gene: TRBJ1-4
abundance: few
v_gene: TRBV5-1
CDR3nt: TGCGCCAGCAGCTTGTACCCGGACAGCGAAAAACTGTTTTTT
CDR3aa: CASSLYPDSEKLFF

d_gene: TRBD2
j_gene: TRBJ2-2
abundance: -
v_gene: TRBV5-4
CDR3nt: TGTGCCAGCCCCACTGAGCGGGAGGTCCTCGCGAACACCGGGGAGCTGTTTTTT
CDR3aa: CASPTEREVLANTGELFF

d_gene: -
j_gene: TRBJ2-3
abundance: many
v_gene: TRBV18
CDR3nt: TGTGCCAGCTCACCAATTGAGGGACTCCCTGTGGATACGCAGTATTTT
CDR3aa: CASSPIEGLPVDTQYF

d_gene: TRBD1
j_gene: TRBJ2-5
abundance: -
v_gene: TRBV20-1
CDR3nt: TGCAGTGCTATAGGGACAGGAGAGACCCAGTACTTC
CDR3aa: CSAIGTGETQYF

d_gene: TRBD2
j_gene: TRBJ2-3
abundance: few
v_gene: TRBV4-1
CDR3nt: TGCGCCAGCAGCCAAGAGGGTGGAGGATGGGGAGGGAGCAACACGCAGTATTTT
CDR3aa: CASSQEGGGWGGSNTQYF

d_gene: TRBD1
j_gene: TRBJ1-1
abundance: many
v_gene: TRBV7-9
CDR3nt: TGTGCCAGCAGCTTAGGTCCAAAGGGACAGGTAAACACTGAAGCTTTCTTT
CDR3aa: CASSLGPKGQVNTEAFF

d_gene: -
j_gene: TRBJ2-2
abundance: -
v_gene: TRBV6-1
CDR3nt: TGTGCCAGCAGAAGGAGCCCCGGGGAGCTGTTTTTT
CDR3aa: CASRRSPGELFF

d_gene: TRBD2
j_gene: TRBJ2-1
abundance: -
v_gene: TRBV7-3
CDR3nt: TGTGCCAGCAGCTTAATCCCGGGACTAGCGGGGATGAAGAACAATGAGCAGTTCTTC
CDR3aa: CASSLIPGLAGMKNNEQFF